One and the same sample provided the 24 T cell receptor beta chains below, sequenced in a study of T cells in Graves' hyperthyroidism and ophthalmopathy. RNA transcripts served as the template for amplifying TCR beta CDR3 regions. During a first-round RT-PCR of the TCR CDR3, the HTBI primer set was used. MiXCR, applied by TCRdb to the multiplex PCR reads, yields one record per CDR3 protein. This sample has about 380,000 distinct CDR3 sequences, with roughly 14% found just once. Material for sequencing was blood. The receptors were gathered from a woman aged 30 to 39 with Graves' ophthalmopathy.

CDR3 nucleotides: TGTGCCAGCAGTGGCCTCCCAGGGGGGAACACTGAAGCTTTCTTT. As protein: CASSGLPGGNTEAFF. V gene TRBV25-1 combines with J gene TRBJ1-1, with 7 positions matching TRBD1. Per the germline V gene, CDR1 is MGHDK and CDR2 is SYGVNS. V dropped 4 bases and J dropped 1; count of bases not matched to a gene: 6. This CDR3 contains 15 residues. Full variable domain (outside the CDR3, taken from reference TRBV25-1 and TRBJ1-1): EADIYQTPRYLVIGTGKKITLECSQTMGHDKMYWYQQDPGMELHLIHYSYGVNSTEKGDLSSESTVSRIRTEHFPLTLESARPSHTSQYLCASSGLPGGNTEAFFGQGTRLTVV.

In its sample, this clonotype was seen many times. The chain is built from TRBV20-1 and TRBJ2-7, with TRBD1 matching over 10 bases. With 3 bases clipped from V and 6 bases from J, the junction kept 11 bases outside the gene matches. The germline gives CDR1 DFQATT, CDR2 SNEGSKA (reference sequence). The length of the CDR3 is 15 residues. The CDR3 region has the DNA TGCAGTGCTAGTATCGGTGGGACAGGGGTAAGCGAGCAGTACTTC. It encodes CSASIGGTGVSEQYF.

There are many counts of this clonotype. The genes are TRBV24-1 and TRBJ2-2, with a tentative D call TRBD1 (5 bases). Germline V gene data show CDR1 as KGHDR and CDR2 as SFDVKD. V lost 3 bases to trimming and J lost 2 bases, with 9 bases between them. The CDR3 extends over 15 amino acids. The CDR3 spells CATSDQGYNTGELFF. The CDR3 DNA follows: TGTGCCACCAGTGATCAGGGTTATAACACCGGGGAGCTGTTTTTT.

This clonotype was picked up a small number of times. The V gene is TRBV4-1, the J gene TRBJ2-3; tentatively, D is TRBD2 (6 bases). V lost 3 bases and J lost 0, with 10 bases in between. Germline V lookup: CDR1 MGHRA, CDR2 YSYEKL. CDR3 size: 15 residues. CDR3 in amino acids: CASSHWGTSTDTQYF. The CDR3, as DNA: TGCGCCAGCAGCCACTGGGGGACTAGCACAGATACGCAGTATTTT.

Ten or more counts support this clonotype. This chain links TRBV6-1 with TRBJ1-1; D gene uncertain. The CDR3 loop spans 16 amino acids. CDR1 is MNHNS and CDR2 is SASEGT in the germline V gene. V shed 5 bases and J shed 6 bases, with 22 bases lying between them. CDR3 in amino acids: CASSSSMEVRRAEAFF. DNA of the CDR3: TGTGCCAGCAGTTCTTCCATGGAGGTTAGGCGCGCTGAAGCTTTCTTT.

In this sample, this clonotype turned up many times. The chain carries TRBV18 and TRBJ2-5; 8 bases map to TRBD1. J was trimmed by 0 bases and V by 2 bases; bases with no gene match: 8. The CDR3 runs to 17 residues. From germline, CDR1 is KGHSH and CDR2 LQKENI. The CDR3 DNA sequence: TGTGCCAGCTCACCAACTCCCGGACAGGGCAACCAAGAGACCCAGTACTTC. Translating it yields CASSPTPGQGNQETQYF.

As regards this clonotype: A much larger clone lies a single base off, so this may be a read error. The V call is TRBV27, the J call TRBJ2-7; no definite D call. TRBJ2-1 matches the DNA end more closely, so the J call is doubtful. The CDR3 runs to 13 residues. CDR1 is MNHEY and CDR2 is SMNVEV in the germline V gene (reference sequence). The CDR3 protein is CASRSATTYEQFF. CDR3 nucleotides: TGTGCCAGCAGAAGCGCGACGACCTACGAGCAGTTCTTC.

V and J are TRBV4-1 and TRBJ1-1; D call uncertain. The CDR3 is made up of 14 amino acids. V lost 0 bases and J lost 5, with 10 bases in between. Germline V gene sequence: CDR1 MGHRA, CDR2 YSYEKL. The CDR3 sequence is CASSQEGSWTEAFF. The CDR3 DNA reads TGCGCCAGCAGCCAAGAGGGGTCCTGGACTGAAGCTTTCTTT.

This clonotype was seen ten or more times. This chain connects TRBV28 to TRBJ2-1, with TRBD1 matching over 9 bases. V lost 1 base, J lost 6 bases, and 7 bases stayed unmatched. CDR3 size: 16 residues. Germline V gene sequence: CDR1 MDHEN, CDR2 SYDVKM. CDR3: CASSLSGQGLGNEQFF. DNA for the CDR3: TGTGCCAGCAGTTTATCGGGACAGGGTCTGGGCAATGAGCAGTTCTTC.

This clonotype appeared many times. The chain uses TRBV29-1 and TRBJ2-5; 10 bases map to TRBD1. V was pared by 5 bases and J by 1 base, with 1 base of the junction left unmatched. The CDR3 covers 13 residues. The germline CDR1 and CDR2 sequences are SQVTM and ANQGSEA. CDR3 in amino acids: CSVRTGGQETQYF. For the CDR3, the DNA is TGCAGCGTTAGGACAGGGGGCCAAGAGACCCAGTACTTC.

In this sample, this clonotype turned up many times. The DNA for the CDR3 is TGTGCCAGCGGGCCAGCCACCGGGGAGCTGTTTTTT. Translating gives CASGPATGELFF. The chain recombines TRBV7-3 with TRBJ2-2, with no clear D. Trimming left V 8 bases short and J 4 bases short, with 8 bases between. Germline CDR1 reads SGHTA; CDR2 reads FQGTGA. This CDR3 contains 12 residues. Combining the CDR3 with reference TRBV7-3 and TRBJ2-2 gives the whole variable domain GAGVSQTPSNKVTEKGKYVELRCDPISGHTALYWYRQSLGQGPEFLIYFQGTGAADDSGLPNDRFFAVRPEGSVSTLKIQRTERGDSAVYLCASGPATGELFFGEGSRLTVL.

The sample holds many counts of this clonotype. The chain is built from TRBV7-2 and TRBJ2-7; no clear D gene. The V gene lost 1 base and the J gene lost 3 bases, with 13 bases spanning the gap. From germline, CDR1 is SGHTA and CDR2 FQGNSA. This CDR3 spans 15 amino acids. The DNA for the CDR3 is TGTGCCAGCAGCTTAGTGCACGGTTCGGGCTACGAGCAGTACTTC. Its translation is CASSLVHGSGYEQYF.

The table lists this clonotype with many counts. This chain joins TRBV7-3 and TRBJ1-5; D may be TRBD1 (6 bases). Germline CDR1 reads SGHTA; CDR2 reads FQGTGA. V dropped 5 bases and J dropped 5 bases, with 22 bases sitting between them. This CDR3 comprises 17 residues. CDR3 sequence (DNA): TGTGCCAGCAGCATGTCGGACAGCCCGAGGGGGTATCAGCCCCAGCATTTT. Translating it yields CASSMSDSPRGYQPQHF.

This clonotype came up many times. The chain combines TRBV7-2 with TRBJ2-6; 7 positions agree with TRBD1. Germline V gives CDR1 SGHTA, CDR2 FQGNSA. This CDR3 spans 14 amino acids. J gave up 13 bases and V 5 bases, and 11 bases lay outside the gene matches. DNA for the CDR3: TGTGCCAGCAGCATTAGACAGGGCGTCCGTGTCCTGACTTTC. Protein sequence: CASSIRQGVRVLTF.

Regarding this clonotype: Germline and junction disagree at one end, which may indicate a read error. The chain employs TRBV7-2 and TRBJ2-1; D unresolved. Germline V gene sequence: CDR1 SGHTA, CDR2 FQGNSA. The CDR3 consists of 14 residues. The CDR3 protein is CASSLEAYANEQFF. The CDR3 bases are TGTGCCAGCAGTTTAGAGGCCTACGCCAATGAGCAGTTCTTC.

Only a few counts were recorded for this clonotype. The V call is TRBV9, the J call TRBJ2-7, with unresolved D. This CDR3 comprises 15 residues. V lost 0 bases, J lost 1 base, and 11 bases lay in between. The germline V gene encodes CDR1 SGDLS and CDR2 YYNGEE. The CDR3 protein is CASSVGPARSYEQYF. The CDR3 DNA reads TGTGCCAGCAGCGTAGGCCCCGCGAGATCCTACGAGCAGTACTTC.

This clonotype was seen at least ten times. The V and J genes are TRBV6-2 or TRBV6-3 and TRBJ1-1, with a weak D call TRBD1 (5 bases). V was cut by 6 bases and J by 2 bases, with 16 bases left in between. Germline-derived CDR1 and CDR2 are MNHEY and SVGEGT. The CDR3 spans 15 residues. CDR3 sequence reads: CASSPRGTGNTEAFF. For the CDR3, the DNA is TGTGCCAGCAGCCCACGGGGGACCGGTAACACTGAAGCTTTCTTT.

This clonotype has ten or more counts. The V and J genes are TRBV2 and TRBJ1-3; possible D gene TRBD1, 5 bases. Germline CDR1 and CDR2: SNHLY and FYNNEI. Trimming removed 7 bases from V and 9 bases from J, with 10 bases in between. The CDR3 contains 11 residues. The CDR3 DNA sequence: TGTGCCAGCACCCCTGGGACCACCATATATTTT. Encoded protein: CASTPGTTIYF.

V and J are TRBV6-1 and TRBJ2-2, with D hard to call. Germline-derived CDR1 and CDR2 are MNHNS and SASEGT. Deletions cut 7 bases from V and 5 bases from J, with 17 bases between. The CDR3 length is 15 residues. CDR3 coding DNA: TGTGCCAGCATTGGCAGCTTTGGGGAAACCGGGGAGCTGTTTTTT. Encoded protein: CASIGSFGETGELFF.

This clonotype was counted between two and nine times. The CDR3 here is CASSQVFGADGANVLTF. CDR3 DNA sequence: TGTGCCAGCAGCCAAGTCTTTGGGGCTGATGGGGCCAACGTCCTGACTTTC. The chain employs TRBV14 and TRBJ2-6; D is perhaps TRBD1 (5 bases). In germline, CDR1 is SGHDN, CDR2 FVKESK. This CDR3 contains 17 residues. The V and J ends lost 1 base and 3 bases respectively, with 13 bases between them.

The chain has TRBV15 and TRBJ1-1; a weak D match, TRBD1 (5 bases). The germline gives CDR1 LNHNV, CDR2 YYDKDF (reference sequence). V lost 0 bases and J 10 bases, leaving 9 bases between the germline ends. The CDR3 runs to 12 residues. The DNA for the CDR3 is TGTGCCACCAGCAGAGATATGGGGGGAGCTTTCTTT. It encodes CATSRDMGGAFF.

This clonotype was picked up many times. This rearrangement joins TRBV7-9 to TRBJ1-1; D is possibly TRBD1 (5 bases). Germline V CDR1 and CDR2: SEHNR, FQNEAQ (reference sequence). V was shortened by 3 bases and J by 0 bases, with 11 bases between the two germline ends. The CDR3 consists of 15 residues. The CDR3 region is CASSFQRQLNTEAFF. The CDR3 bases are TGTGCCAGCAGCTTTCAAAGACAGTTGAACACTGAAGCTTTCTTT.

The CDR3 sequence: CASSIGTIPDTQYF. Written as DNA, the CDR3 is TGTGCCAGTAGTATCGGGACAATCCCAGATACGCAGTATTTT. This chain links TRBV30 with TRBJ2-3; possibly TRBD1 for D (6 bases). The CDR3 covers 14 residues. Trimming left V 8 bases short and J 4 bases short, with 19 bases between. Germline V gives CDR1 GTSNPN, CDR2 SVGIG (reference sequence).

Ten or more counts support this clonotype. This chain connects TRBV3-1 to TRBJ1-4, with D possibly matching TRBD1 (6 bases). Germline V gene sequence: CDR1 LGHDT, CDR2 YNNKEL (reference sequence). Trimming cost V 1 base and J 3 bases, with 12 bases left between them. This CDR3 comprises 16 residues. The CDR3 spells CASSQGGTGPNEKLFF. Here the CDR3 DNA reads TGTGCCAGCAGCCAAGGAGGAACAGGGCCTAATGAAAAACTGTTTTTT.